What follows are 24 T cell receptor beta chains derived from one specimen sequenced in a study of blood T cell repertoires in COVID-19. Sequencing used immunoSEQ multiplex PCR; TCRdb keeps in-frame clones, though not all of them. The top ten clones hold around 2.8% of a sample with about 280,000 clones, under 95% of them seen once. Material for sequencing was PBMCs or T cells enriched from blood (not recorded which). These receptors were collected from a man in his forties who had been exposed to COVID-19.

This chain joins TRBV7-9 and TRBJ2-2, with TRBD2 matching over 9 bases. V gave up 6 bases and J gave up 4 bases; unmatched junction bases: 9. This CDR3 has 16 residues. The germline V gene has CDR1 SEHNR and CDR2 FQNEAQ (reference sequence). Here the CDR3 reads CASRPGTSMSTGELFF. The CDR3 coding sequence is TGTGCCAGCAGGCCCGGGACTAGCATGAGCACCGGGGAGCTGTTTTTT.

Only one count was recorded for this clone. The chain uses TRBV10-1 and TRBJ1-3, with a possible D match to TRBD1 (5 bases). Trimming removed 9 bases from V and 3 bases from J, with 30 bases in between. The germline V gene has CDR1 WNHNN and CDR2 SYGVQD (reference sequence). The CDR3 has 19 amino acids. Here the CDR3 DNA reads TGCGCCAGTCCGGTGGTGGTCGGGGCCCCGCGGGGAGTTGGAAACACCATATATTTT. Protein product: CASPVVVGAPRGVGNTIYF.

The chain couples TRBV7-9 to TRBJ2-7, with 7 nucleotides matching TRBD2. The germline V gene has CDR1 SEHNR and CDR2 FQNEAQ (reference sequence). V was clipped by 6 bases and J by 0 bases; unmatched bases: 5. The CDR3 is made up of 14 amino acids. The CDR3 DNA sequence: TGTGCCAGCAGTTTAAGCGGGGCCTCCTACGAGCAGTACTTC. This encodes CASSLSGASYEQYF.

Only one count was recorded for this clone. V usage is TRBV10-3 and J usage is TRBJ1-1; TRBD1 matches 8 bases. Germline V gene lookup returns CDR1 ENHRY and CDR2 SYGVKD. This CDR3 has 14 residues. V lost 1 base to trimming and J lost 3 bases; unmatched junction nucleotides: 1. CDR3 sequence reads: CAISELQGDTEAFF. The CDR3 nucleotides read TGTGCCATCAGTGAGTTACAGGGGGACACTGAAGCTTTCTTT.

This chain joins TRBV7-9 and TRBJ2-2, with a tentative D call TRBD1 (6 bases). The CDR3 runs to 15 residues. V was pared by 5 bases and J by 2 bases, with 12 bases between. Germline V gene data show CDR1 as SEHNR and CDR2 as FQNEAQ (reference sequence). In DNA form, the CDR3 reads TGTGCCAGCAGCCCCCGGGACAAAAACACCGGGGAGCTGTTTTTT. As protein: CASSPRDKNTGELFF.

CDR3 residues: CASKTGGTEAFF. CDR3 in DNA: TGTGCCAGTAAGACCGGAGGAACTGAAGCTTTCTTT. The chain recombines TRBV6-5 with TRBJ1-1; D gene unclear. Per germline, CDR1 MNHEY and CDR2 SVGAGI. This CDR3 is built from 12 residues. V lost 9 bases, J lost 5 bases, and 13 bases lay in between.

The chain employs TRBV5-5 and TRBJ1-4; 9 bases match TRBD1. With V trimmed by 0 bases and J by 8 bases, 5 bases remained unmatched. The germline V gene encodes CDR1 SGHKS and CDR2 YYEKEE (reference sequence). The CDR3 spans 15 residues. The CDR3 spells CASSLAGTGPEKLFF. The CDR3 nucleotides are TGTGCCAGCAGCTTGGCGGGGACAGGGCCCGAAAAACTGTTTTTT.

V is TRBV5-4 and J is TRBJ1-1, with D unclear. The CDR3 loop spans 15 amino acids. Trimming shortened V by 0 bases and J by 1 base, and 10 bases separated the two germline ends. Germline V lookup: CDR1 SGHNT, CDR2 YYREEE (reference sequence). The CDR3 sequence: CASSLGASTNTEAFF. DNA of the CDR3: TGTGCCAGCAGCTTGGGGGCCAGTACGAACACTGAAGCTTTCTTT.

The V call is TRBV28, the J call TRBJ1-3, with TRBD1 identical over 8 bases. Germline-derived CDR1 and CDR2 are MDHEN and SYDVKM. With 4 bases clipped from V and 3 bases from J, the junction kept 5 bases outside the gene matches. This CDR3 contains 15 residues. CDR3 nucleotides: TGTGCCAGCAGTTCTCAGGGGGCTGGTGGAAACACCATATATTTT. It encodes CASSSQGAGGNTIYF.

The rearrangement joins TRBV7-2 to TRBJ1-2; D uncertain. Germline CDR1 and CDR2: SGHTA and FQGNSA. Deletions cut 5 bases from V and 4 bases from J, with 11 bases between. The length of the CDR3 is 13 residues. CDR3 protein: CASSPGRIYGYTF. The CDR3 DNA reads TGTGCCAGCAGCCCCGGCAGGATCTATGGCTACACCTTC.

CDR3 residues: CASTRGWEAFF. CDR3 sequence (DNA): TGTGCCAGCACGAGGGGGTGGGAAGCTTTCTTT. The chain carries TRBV6-5 and TRBJ1-1, with D perhaps matching TRBD1 (6 bases). CDR1 and CDR2 (germline): MNHEY, SVGAGI. Between the trimmed V and J ends, which lost 7 bases and 8 bases, there was a span of 11 bases. This CDR3 comprises 11 residues.

The chain uses TRBV25-1 and TRBJ1-1; perhaps TRBD1 as D (5 bases). V was clipped by 2 bases and J by 6 bases, with 10 bases between them. CDR1 is MGHDK and CDR2 is SYGVNS in the germline V gene. The length of the CDR3 is 13 residues. CDR3 residues: CASSEPEGPEAFF. CDR3 nucleotide sequence: TGTGCCAGCAGTGAACCGGAGGGGCCTGAAGCTTTCTTT.

The rearrangement links TRBV27 to TRBJ1-6; 7 bases map to TRBD1. Losses at the gene ends were 6 bases for V and 7 bases for J; bases not matched to a gene: 6. Germline CDR1 and CDR2: MNHEY and SMNVEV (reference sequence). The CDR3 totals 14 residues. The CDR3 region has the DNA TGTGCCAGCAGCTACGACAGGGAAAATTCACCCCTCCACTTT. It is translated as CASSYDRENSPLHF.

J is TRBJ2-1 and V is TRBV9; 7 nucleotides align to TRBD2. The CDR3 is 14 amino acids. V shed 5 bases and J 2 bases; nucleotides not matched to a gene: 4. Germline CDR1 and CDR2: SGDLS and YYNGEE. The CDR3 reads CASSAGVTYNEQFF. The CDR3 coding sequence is TGTGCCAGCAGTGCGGGGGTGACCTACAATGAGCAGTTCTTC.

This chain uses TRBV28 with TRBJ1-3, with 9 nucleotides matching TRBD1. There are 15 residues in the CDR3. Trimming removed 5 bases from V and 2 bases from J; junction bases left unmatched: 4. Germline lookup yields CDR1 MDHEN and CDR2 SYDVKM. CDR3 in amino acids: CASSLTGGAGNTIYF. The CDR3 DNA reads as TGTGCCAGCAGTCTAACAGGGGGCGCTGGAAACACCATATATTTT.

This clone was counted a few times. This chain links TRBV7-8 with TRBJ2-5; D is unclear. CDR1 is SGHVS, CDR2 FQNEAQ, per germline. This CDR3 contains 14 residues. The germline V and J ends were trimmed by 0 bases and 5 bases, with 10 bases remaining between them. In nucleotides, the CDR3 is TGTGCCAGCAGCTTAGCTGCAGTTTCCGAGACCCAGTACTTC. This encodes CASSLAAVSETQYF.

The chain uses TRBV28 and TRBJ2-4; the D is unclear. This CDR3 is 11 amino acids long. Trimming pared 6 bases from V and 11 bases from J, leaving 11 bases between. Germline CDR1 reads MDHEN; CDR2 reads SYDVKM. CDR3 in amino acids: CASSRANVQYF. CDR3 coding DNA: TGTGCCAGCAGCCGCGCCAATGTTCAGTACTTC.

This chain joins TRBV27 and TRBJ2-1; D might be TRBD1 (8 bases). V was trimmed by 6 bases and J by 2 bases, leaving 17 bases between them. Germline V CDR1 and CDR2: MNHEY, SMNVEV (reference sequence). CDR3 length: 16 residues. The CDR3 DNA sequence: TGTGCCAGCAGCCGTTACAGGGGGGGGACCTACAATGAGCAGTTCTTC. This codes for CASSRYRGGTYNEQFF.

This clone occurred once. This chain joins TRBV9 and TRBJ2-2, with D possibly TRBD2 on 5 matching bases. Germline CDR1 and CDR2: SGDLS and YYNGEE. CDR3 length: 13 residues. Trimming stripped 2 bases from V and 6 bases from J, with 8 bases between. Written as DNA, the CDR3 is TGTGCCAGCAGCGTGGATAGCGCCGGGGAGCTGTTTTTT. Encoded protein: CASSVDSAGELFF.

This chain links TRBV12-3 or TRBV12-4 with TRBJ1-1, with D tentatively TRBD1 (6 bases). The length of the CDR3 is 13 residues. The V and J ends lost 5 bases and 6 bases respectively, with 13 bases between them. CDR3 bases: TGTGCCAGCAGTACAGGGTTGGCCCCTGAAGCTTTCTTT. Its translation: CASSTGLAPEAFF.

The CDR3 DNA reads TGTGCCAGCACCGGTATCGGGGGCAATCAGCCCCAGCATTTT. Translating it yields CASTGIGGNQPQHF. The rearrangement uses TRBV2 and TRBJ1-5; D not resolved. The CDR3 extends over 14 amino acids. Germline CDR1 and CDR2: SNHLY and FYNNEI. V was pared by 7 bases and J by 2 bases, with 12 bases between.

The CDR3 reads CSVAGTGGVESEKLFF. CDR3 bases: TGCAGCGTTGCTGGGACAGGGGGGGTCGAGAGTGAAAAACTGTTTTTT. The rearrangement uses TRBV29-1 and TRBJ1-4, with TRBD1 identical over 11 bases. V gave up 4 bases and J gave up 7 bases; unmatched junction bases: 11. Per germline, CDR1 SQVTM and CDR2 ANQGSEA. The CDR3 length is 16 residues.

This chain joins TRBV9 and TRBJ2-5; 7 positions match TRBD1. The CDR3 has 14 amino acids. Germline CDR1 and CDR2: SGDLS and YYNGEE. J gave up 2 bases and V 2 bases, and 3 bases lay outside the gene matches. The CDR3 loop is CASSVLGQQETQYF. In nucleotides, the CDR3 is TGTGCCAGCAGCGTGCTGGGACAGCAAGAGACCCAGTACTTC.

The chain has TRBV30 and TRBJ2-7; 9 bases agree with TRBD1. Germline V gene sequence: CDR1 GTSNPN, CDR2 SVGIG (reference sequence). The ends lost 4 bases at V and 0 bases at J; junction bases unmatched: 10. CDR3 length: 16 amino acids. Written as DNA, the CDR3 is TGTGCCTGGACGAACGAGGACAGGGGCCTCTCCTACGAGCAGTACTTC. This translates into CAWTNEDRGLSYEQYF. Filled out from reference TRBV30 and TRBJ2-7, the complete variable domain reads SQTIHQWPATLVQPVGSPLSLECTVEGTSNPNLYWYRQAAGRGLQLLFYSVGIGQISSEVPQNLSASRPQDRQFILSSKKLLLSDSGFYLCAWTNEDRGLSYEQYFGPGTRLTVT.